This TCR beta chain was sequenced for a study of cytomegalovirus exposure and HLA in healthy donors. The study, taken as a whole, reports: In an earlier analysis, in some 540 donors, most V segments appeared productive either ~90% or ~30% of the time. Later analysis demonstrated an association between a missense DCLRE1C variant and TCR beta V- and J-gene trimming.

After removal of 4 bases from V and 2 bases from J, the junction contained 6 bases not matched to a gene. CDR1 MDHEN and CDR2 SYDVKM come from the germline V gene. CDR3 size: 15 residues. In the PCR, 60 Vbeta and 13 Jbeta primers were used. In the authors' methods: In a later analysis, the count reached 75 million to 90 million unique TCR beta chains, with 9 million to 11 million shared. Profiled with immunoSEQ multiplex PCR; TCRdb holds only in-frame clones, not every one. V and J calls and clone size follow that table, whereas D and trimming were derived from the DNA. The data contain 160,000 or so clones, about 72% of them singletons. Note on this clone: Its antigen is unknown.

Specimen: PBMCs. This chain uses TRBV28 with TRBJ2-3, with TRBD1 matching 7 bases. This clonotype originated in a human donor in good health. The CDR3 here is CASSSPGQPTDTQYF. The CDR3, as DNA: TGTGCCAGCAGTTCGCCGGGACAGCCCACAGATACGCAGTATTTT.